These 27 T cell receptor beta chains were sequenced from one sample in a study of Graves' ophthalmopathy and Graves' hyperthyroidism. The authors amplified TCR beta CDR3 regions from RNA transcripts. After a first-round RT-PCR with HTBI primers, a second-round multiplex PCR was run. Each CDR3 protein gets one entry after TCRdb re-called the multiplex PCR reads with MiXCR. The repertoire holds roughly 1.1 million distinct CDR3 sequences, with about two fifths as singletons. Sequences were obtained from peripheral blood or thyroid tissue (not recorded which). The source is an adult man with Graves' hyperthyroidism.

At least ten counts were recorded for this clonotype. As DNA, the CDR3 is TGCAGTGCTAGAGTCACCGGGGAGCTGTTTTTT. Amino acid sequence: CSARVTGELFF. The chain employs TRBV20-1 and TRBJ2-2; D is undetermined. The CDR3 loop spans 11 amino acids. V was trimmed by 1 base and J by 4 bases, leaving 1 base between them. The V gene's germline CDR1 is DFQATT and CDR2 SNEGSKA (reference sequence).

The chain has TRBV13 and TRBJ1-2; a possible D gene is TRBD1 (6 bases). The CDR3 is 20 residues long. Per germline, CDR1 PRHDT and CDR2 FYEKMQ (reference sequence). The V and J ends lost 5 bases and 1 base respectively, with 29 bases between them. This chain's CDR3 is CASSPKVPLDFRGRNYGYTF. In DNA, the CDR3 is TGTGCCAGCAGCCCAAAGGTCCCATTAGATTTCAGGGGACGTAACTATGGCTACACCTTC.

This clonotype was found many times. The rearrangement joins TRBV10-3 to TRBJ2-7; tentatively, D is TRBD2 (6 bases). The germline V gene has CDR1 ENHRY and CDR2 SYGVKD. Trimming cost V 0 bases and J 4 bases, with 16 bases left between them. The CDR3 runs 16 residues. CDR3 nucleotides: TGTGCCATCAGTGAGTCAACCTGGGGGGATATATACGAGCAGTACTTC. It codes for CAISESTWGDIYEQYF.

The chain employs TRBV20-1 and TRBJ1-5; the D is unclear. CDR1 DFQATT and CDR2 SNEGSKA come from the germline V gene (reference sequence). CDR3 size: 16 residues. V lost 6 bases, J lost 0 bases, and 18 bases lay in between. For the CDR3, the DNA is TGCAGTGCAGCGGCTTGGAGCAGATATAGCAATCAGCCCCAGCATTTT. Its protein is CSAAAWSRYSNQPQHF.

This clonotype has more than one count but fewer than ten. V gene TRBV27 combines with J gene TRBJ1-5, with D tentatively TRBD1 (5 bases). The CDR3 has 14 residues. The germline V gene has CDR1 MNHEY and CDR2 SMNVEV (reference sequence). The V end lost 1 base, the J end lost 8 bases, and 12 bases lay between the germline ends. CDR3 residues: CASSLWGDSEPQHF. The CDR3 DNA follows: TGTGCCAGCAGTTTATGGGGGGATTCGGAGCCCCAGCATTTT.

This clonotype appeared many times. The rearrangement uses TRBV12-3 or TRBV12-4 and TRBJ1-4, with D perhaps matching TRBD1 (6 bases). This CDR3 region has 14 residues. Trimming removed 7 bases from V and 8 bases from J, with 17 bases in between. CDR3 DNA sequence: TGTGCCAGCACCGATCAGGGGCGAGGCGAAAAACTGTTTTTT. Protein sequence: CASTDQGRGEKLFF.

This chain connects TRBV2 to TRBJ1-1; D gene unclear. Per the germline V gene, CDR1 is SNHLY and CDR2 is FYNNEI. V shed 4 bases and J shed 10 bases, with 16 bases lying between them. This CDR3 comprises 13 residues. The CDR3 DNA reads as TGTGCCAGCAGTGGGTCCGGTGTAGGTCGAGCTTTCTTT. This gives the protein CASSGSGVGRAFF.

The V and J genes are TRBV12-3 or TRBV12-4 and TRBJ1-4; D ambiguous. V lost 6 bases, J lost 6 bases, and 14 bases lay in between. This CDR3 has 14 residues. The CDR3 here is CASSVGVFDEKLFF. The DNA of the CDR3 is TGTGCCAGCAGCGTGGGAGTTTTCGATGAAAAACTGTTTTTT.

In this sample, this clonotype turned up a few times. It is likely a read error, because the conserved phenylalanine at the end of the CDR3 is missing. It is unclear where the CDR3 begins or ends on the DNA, so no DNA is shown, and the CDR3 is as TCRdb lists it. The rearrangement joins TRBV7-2 to TRBJ2-6; the table's D gene call, TRBD1, was not cross checked with the DNA. Including both end residues, the CDR3 is 8 amino acids long. The germline CDR1 and CDR2 sequences are SGHTA and FQGNSA. The CDR3 is CASSNRDV.

This clonotype was found many times. The J gene is TRBJ1-5, the V gene TRBV7-2, with D perhaps matching TRBD1 (5 bases). The germline V gene has CDR1 SGHTA and CDR2 FQGNSA. This CDR3 has 15 amino acids. V was shortened by 4 bases and J by 0 bases, with 10 bases between the two germline ends. The CDR3 reads CASSSTVFSNQPQHF. The CDR3 nucleotides are TGTGCCAGCAGCTCGACAGTATTTAGCAATCAGCCCCAGCATTTT.

V gene TRBV7-3 combines with J gene TRBJ1-4; no reliable D call. The CDR3 runs to 13 residues. Trimming shortened V by 5 bases and J by 8 bases, and 12 bases separated the two germline ends. The V gene's germline CDR1 is SGHTA and CDR2 FQGTGA. CDR3 bases: TGTGCCAGCAGCCCAGGCGAAGAGGAAAAACTGTTTTTT. It codes for CASSPGEEEKLFF.

This chain connects TRBV20-1 to TRBJ1-3; D gene unclear. V dropped 5 bases and J dropped 0 bases, with 11 bases sitting between them. This CDR3 has 14 residues. Germline CDR1 is DFQATT and CDR2 is SNEGSKA (reference sequence). The CDR3, as DNA: TGCAGTGCTGACGCAGCGGTCTCTGGAAACACCATATATTTT. Residues: CSADAAVSGNTIYF.

The genes are TRBV29-1 and TRBJ2-7, with 8 positions matching TRBD1. Trimming cost V 4 bases and J 5 bases; bases outside gene matches: 7. The CDR3 is made up of 13 amino acids. CDR1 and CDR2 from the germline V gene are SQVTM and ANQGSEA. CDR3 amino acids: CSVVQGAVDEQYF. CDR3 nucleotide sequence: TGCAGCGTTGTGCAGGGGGCGGTGGACGAGCAGTACTTC.

Comments on this clonotype: One end of the junction varies from germline; a read error may be responsible. The genes are TRBV10-3 and TRBJ2-7; D may match TRBD1 or TRBD2 (5 bases each). CDR1 and CDR2 (germline): ENHRY, SYGVKD. The CDR3 is 15 residues long. The CDR3 spells CASSARGRWSYEQYF. CDR3 nucleotides: TGTGCCAGCAGTGCACGGGGACGGTGGTCCTACGAGCAGTACTTC.

The CDR3 DNA is TGCGCCAGCAGCCAGATTCTCGACAGTCGGGACACTGAAGCTTTCTTT. Residues: CASSQILDSRDTEAFF. V gene TRBV4-3 combines with J gene TRBJ1-1; D is perhaps TRBD1 (5 bases). The CDR3 runs 16 residues. V dropped 3 bases and J dropped 3 bases, with 17 bases sitting between them. The germline V gene encodes CDR1 LGHNA and CDR2 YSLEER.

V and J are TRBV12-3 or TRBV12-4 and TRBJ1-1; D not certain. The CDR3 runs 13 residues. This CDR3 reads CASVAGENTEAFF. In DNA, the CDR3 is TGTGCTAGTGTTGCGGGAGAGAACACTGAAGCTTTCTTT.

The chain is built from TRBV6-1 and TRBJ1-2; a possible D gene is TRBD1 (6 bases). Germline CDR1 is MNHNS and CDR2 is SASEGT. Trimming left V 6 bases short and J 1 base short, with 18 bases between. The CDR3 runs to 16 residues. CDR3 residues: CASSRFPDSYNYGYTF. The DNA of the CDR3 is TGTGCCAGCAGCCGCTTCCCGGACAGTTATAACTATGGCTACACCTTC.

There are many counts of this clonotype. The chain carries TRBV7-2 and TRBJ1-1; no clear D gene. The CDR3 extends over 15 amino acids. The germline gives CDR1 SGHTA, CDR2 FQGNSA. V was cut by 4 bases and J by 10 bases, with 22 bases left in between. CDR3 sequence (DNA): TGTGCCAGCAGCTCCGGGCTAGAACCAATTGTCATAGCTTTCTTT. This codes for CASSSGLEPIVIAFF.

This clonotype was found many times. The chain carries TRBV7-8 and TRBJ1-6; D unclear. The CDR3 consists of 17 residues. In germline, CDR1 is SGHVS, CDR2 FQNEAQ. Trimming removed 0 bases at V and 7 bases at J, with 16 bases between. The CDR3: CASSLARTSTPNSPLHF. In nucleotides, the CDR3 is TGTGCCAGCAGCTTAGCCCGAACCAGTACACCGAATTCACCCCTCCACTTT.

This chain connects TRBV29-1 to TRBJ2-7; TRBD1 matches at 12 bases. Per the germline V gene, CDR1 is SQVTM and CDR2 is ANQGSEA. V lost 3 bases and J lost 1; bases outside the gene matches: 4. There are 15 residues in the CDR3. The CDR3: CSVEWDRGLSYEQYF. In DNA, the CDR3 is TGCAGCGTTGAGTGGGACAGGGGGCTATCCTACGAGCAGTACTTC.

This clonotype was counted many times. The rearrangement links TRBV19 to TRBJ2-7; 8 nucleotides match TRBD1. This CDR3 spans 15 amino acids. The J segment lost 6 bases and the V segment lost 6 bases, leaving 13 bases of the junction unmatched. CDR1 and CDR2 from the germline V gene are LNHDA and SQIVND (reference sequence). Written as DNA, the CDR3 is TGTGCCAGTAGCCAACCGGACAGGGTCGTAGGCGAGCAGTACTTC. Its translation: CASSQPDRVVGEQYF.

With respect to this clonotype: A junction boundary mismatches the germline segment, possibly from a read error. V usage is TRBV10-3 and J usage is TRBJ1-5; a weak D match, TRBD1 (6 bases). Germline loops: CDR1 ENHRY, CDR2 SYGVKD. The CDR3 extends over 15 amino acids. In nucleotides, the CDR3 is TGTGCCAGCAGTGAAATCGGCCAGGGGAATCAGCCCCAGCATTTT. Amino acids: CASSEIGQGNQPQHF.

In regard to this clonotype: With a much larger clone just one base away, this may be a read error. As the CDR3 is not closed by the conserved phenylalanine or tryptophan, this likely results from a read error. The V gene is TRBV5-6, the J gene TRBJ1-1, with D possibly TRBD1 on 5 matching bases. This CDR3 has 13 amino acids. V was pared by 2 bases and J by 8 bases, with 13 bases between. The germline V gene encodes CDR1 SGHDT and CDR2 YYEEEE. The CDR3 coding sequence is TGTGCCAGCAGCTTAGGGGCTACCCGAGAAGCTTTCTCT. Protein: CASSLGATREAFS.

The chain links TRBV9 to TRBJ1-2; D uncertain. The CDR3 consists of 13 residues. The ends were cut back, 1 base at V and 3 bases at J, with 7 bases in the middle. The germline CDR1 and CDR2 sequences are SGDLS and YYNGEE. For the CDR3, the DNA is TGTGCCAGCAGCGTACCCGGGCACTATGGCTACACCTTC. This gives the protein CASSVPGHYGYTF.

In its sample, this clonotype was seen a few times. CDR3 residues: CSARTLYQETQYF. DNA of the CDR3: TGCAGTGCTAGAACATTGTACCAAGAGACCCAGTACTTC. V and J are TRBV20-1 and TRBJ2-5; D unclear. This CDR3 has 13 amino acids. Germline values: CDR1 DFQATT, CDR2 SNEGSKA (reference sequence). V was shortened by 2 bases and J by 0 bases, with 7 bases between the two germline ends.

This chain connects TRBV12-3 or TRBV12-4 to TRBJ1-1; TRBD1 matches 7 bases. V trimming: 1 base; J trimming: 5 bases; junction bases outside the gene matches: 7. The CDR3 spans 15 residues. This chain's CDR3 is CASSLDYRGLTEAFF. The DNA of the CDR3 is TGTGCCAGCAGTTTAGATTACAGGGGTTTGACTGAAGCTTTCTTT.

The V gene is TRBV7-9, the J gene TRBJ1-4, with D unresolved. Germline loops: CDR1 SEHNR, CDR2 FQNEAQ (reference sequence). The ends were cut back, 5 bases at V and 6 bases at J, with 10 bases in the middle. The CDR3 loop spans 13 amino acids. The CDR3 sequence is CASSISQHEKLFF. The CDR3, as DNA: TGTGCCAGCAGCATATCCCAGCATGAAAAACTGTTTTTT.